The 7 T cell receptor beta chains given below trace back to one sample, sequenced in a study of spatial heterogeneity in lung cancer. TCRdb ran MiXCR on the 5' RACE reads and lists one entry per CDR3 protein. The data show around 740 distinct CDR3 sequences, with about a tenth seen just once and 35% to 40% held by the top ten. Specified time point: sample taken at primary tumor resection. Here the sequenced sample was normal lung tissue next to the tumor, taken at surgery. The origin of the receptors is a male donor with early-stage non-small cell lung cancer.

This clonotype is judged medium-sized (0.01 to 0.1%). The chain carries TRBV6-2 or TRBV6-3 and TRBJ2-7; 11 bases are shared with TRBD2. This CDR3 is built from 15 residues. CDR1 and CDR2 from the germline V gene are MNHEY and SVGEGT. Trimming at V came to 5 bases and at J to 4 bases, leaving 7 bases not matched to a gene. The CDR3 nucleotides are TGTGCCAGCAGTCCCCGGACTAGCGGGCTATACGAGCAGTACTTC. This translates into CASSPRTSGLYEQYF.

The CDR3 coding sequence is TGTGCCAGCAGCCAATCCCGAAACTACGAGCAGTACTTC. It translates to CASSQSRNYEQYF. The rearrangement joins TRBV3-1 to TRBJ2-7; D gene ambiguous. The germline V and J ends were trimmed by 2 bases and 3 bases, with 8 bases remaining between them. The CDR3 is 13 amino acids. Germline-derived CDR1 and CDR2 are LGHDT and YNNKEL (reference sequence).

This clonotype counts as hyperexpanded (1% or more). The chain combines TRBV28 with TRBJ2-7; 9 nucleotides match TRBD1. Germline loops: CDR1 MDHEN, CDR2 SYDVKM. CDR3 length: 14 amino acids. With V trimmed by 9 bases and J by 7 bases, 13 bases remained unmatched. Written as DNA, the CDR3 is TGTGCCAGTTTGACGGGACAGGGCCTGGGTGAGCAGTACTTC. Encoded protein: CASLTGQGLGEQYF.

By share, this clonotype counts as medium-sized. This chain uses TRBV5-1 with TRBJ2-7, with D possibly TRBD2 on 5 matching bases. Trimming removed 2 bases at V and 4 bases at J, with 10 bases between. Germline CDR1 and CDR2: SGHRS and YFSETQ. This CDR3 comprises 13 residues. The CDR3 loop reads CASSLTPGYEQYF. In DNA form, the CDR3 reads TGCGCCAGCAGCTTAACTCCGGGGTACGAGCAGTACTTC.

This clonotype is judged large (0.1 to 1%). The rearrangement joins TRBV20-1 to TRBJ2-5; 10 bases match TRBD2. V shed 2 bases, J shed 7 bases, and the junction held 13 bases outside the gene matches. Per germline, CDR1 DFQATT and CDR2 SNEGSKA (reference sequence). This CDR3 has 16 amino acids. The chain's CDR3 is CSARPRLAGSFGTQYF. The DNA for the CDR3 is TGCAGTGCTAGACCGAGACTAGCGGGCTCGTTCGGGACCCAGTACTTC.

The chain is built from TRBV7-9 and TRBJ2-7; D is perhaps TRBD1 or TRBD2 (6 bases each). The germline V gene encodes CDR1 SEHNR and CDR2 FQNEAQ (reference sequence). Trimming removed 1 base at V and 6 bases at J, with 13 bases between. This CDR3 is 14 amino acids long. The CDR3: CASSLEGGAVEQYF. CDR3 bases: TGTGCCAGCAGCTTAGAGGGGGGCGCGGTCGAGCAGTACTTC.

Within the sample, this clonotype is large. The chain links TRBV14 to TRBJ2-1; D is perhaps TRBD2 (6 bases). This CDR3 comprises 17 residues. Per the germline V gene, CDR1 is SGHDN and CDR2 is FVKESK. Deletions cut 4 bases from V and 0 bases from J, with 16 bases between. This chain's CDR3 is CASSPAYGTPSYNEQFF. DNA for the CDR3: TGTGCCAGCAGCCCCGCCTATGGGACTCCCTCCTACAATGAGCAGTTCTTC.